The clone carrying this T cell receptor (beta chain) has at least ten counts. Its antigen is still unknown. The sample is drawn from a study of early T cells in non-severe SARS-CoV-2 infection. On the study more broadly: Bulk RNA from unsorted whole blood was sequenced; chains were unpaired. Study-level results: Reliance on VDJdb matching favored anti-spike CD8 responses; private and CD4 specificities were missed.

Separate cDNA molecules each had unique molecular identifiers attached to them. MiXCR, applied by TCRdb to the 5' RACE reads, yields one record per CDR3 protein. The sample yields approximately 39,000 distinct CDR3 sequences, over 3.5% seen once. Material: whole blood. The receptor was isolated from an adult who was a healthcare worker with PCR-confirmed SARS-CoV-2 infection or an uninfected control (not recorded which).

The CDR3 nucleotides are TGTGCCAGCAGCCCCCGTAGGGGAGGCCCCTCAGCGAATGAGCAGTTCTTC. Its translation is CASSPRRGGPSANEQFF. The chain links TRBV13 to TRBJ2-1; perhaps TRBD2 as D (6 bases). This CDR3 is built from 17 residues. The V gene lost 5 bases and the J gene lost 7 bases, with 24 bases spanning the gap. CDR1 and CDR2 from the germline V gene are PRHDT and FYEKMQ (reference sequence).